The subject of this entry is one T cell receptor (beta chain). Its antigen is not identified. Other DNA sequences in the sample encode the same CDR3. As the sequencing template, cDNA was produced by extracting RNA and reverse transcribing it. The method was immunoSEQ multiplex PCR; TCRdb's version includes in-frame clones alone and lacks a portion of them. Of 98,000 or so clones detected, roughly two thirds appear once; the ten largest clones hold 15% to 17%. These data belong to a study of CD8+ T cells in alopecia areata. Study-wide results and limits: More clonal than normal scalp was lesional scalp, particularly alopecia totalis/universalis.

Treatment here: oral pan-JAK inhibitor, 5-10 mg twice daily. The authors sorted CD4+ and CD8+ T cells from PBMCs. This CDR3 comprises 13 residues. The V end was cut by 1 base, the J end by 4 bases, with 11 bases between. Germline V lookup: CDR1 GTSNPN, CDR2 SVGIG (reference sequence). The sequence was collected from a human donor with alopecia areata. This sequence joins TRBV30 and TRBJ2-7; D might be TRBD2 (5 bases). The source was CD8+ T cells sorted from blood, collected at week 4, from a patient treated with tofacitinib. The CDR3 spells CAWSEGRGYEQYF. The CDR3 coding sequence is TGTGCCTGGAGTGAAGGGAGAGGTTACGAGCAGTACTTC.